The clone carrying this TCR beta chain was observed at least ten times. Its antigen is unknown. The data were taken from a study of naive and memory T cell subsets. The CDR3 sequence is 14 residues long. Germline-derived CDR1 and CDR2 are SGHRS and YFSETQ. V gave up 3 bases and J gave up 0 bases, with 9 bases separating them. Whole-study results and caveats: A few larger clonotypes appeared in naive repertoires, especially CD8, possibly memory cells re-expressing CD45RA.

An equimolar mix of two oligonucleotides served as the beta constant-region primer for TRBC1 and TRBC2. Nested alpha and beta constant-region primers with the SP2 primer drove four PCR rounds on ligated cDNA. TCRdb processed the UMI-ligation and nested PCR reads anew with MiXCR; each CDR3 protein has one entry. This sample has 150,000 or so distinct CDR3 sequences; approximately 24% occur once, and the top ten carry 0.085% to 0.11%. The sequencing input was naive CD4+ T cells from blood. This chain connects TRBV5-1 to TRBJ2-5; D remains unclear. The sequence came from a human donor in good health. The CDR3 is CASSYAMYQETQYF. The CDR3 bases are TGCGCCAGCAGCTACGCAATGTACCAAGAGACCCAGTACTTC.